This T cell receptor beta chain was captured by sequencing in a study of Graves' ophthalmopathy and Graves' hyperthyroidism. In the case of this clonotype: What it binds is not known.

Ophthalmopathy donors showed moderate-to-severe activity, CAS ≥3, NOSPECS ≥4 and a duration under 3 months. Sampling about 10 ml of fresh peripheral blood provided the PBMCs. Study conclusions and caveats: The model's ophthalmopathy progression predictions had roughly 71% sensitivity and roughly 72% specificity.

The CDR3 length is 13 residues. The V gene's germline CDR1 is GTSNPN and CDR2 SVGIG (reference sequence). Trimming pared 2 bases from V and 4 bases from J, leaving 11 bases between. Amplifying from RNA transcripts, the study obtained TCR beta CDR3 regions. RT-PCR in the first round used HTBI primers; a second-round multiplex PCR followed. TCRdb re-analysed the multiplex PCR reads in MiXCR, keeping a single row per CDR3 protein. The data show over 450,000 distinct CDR3 sequences, 14% seen once. The chain carries TRBV30 and TRBJ1-1; D is uncertain. This TCR was sampled from a young woman with Graves' ophthalmopathy. Sequencing was done on a sample of blood. The CDR3 bases are TGTGCCTGGAGTCTCTCCTCGGGCACTGAAGCTTTCTTT. Translation: CAWSLSSGTEAFF.